The source of this T cell receptor beta chain is a study of T cells in localized non-small cell lung cancer. The study, taken as a whole, reports: Longer overall survival was linked to higher blood T cell density. Appearing in adjacent lung were a median roughly 57 of the top 100 tumor clones. Highest T cell clonality was seen in uninvolved adjacent lung, surpassing that measured in tumor. Heterogeneity cannot be ruled out, as sequencing used one tumor region only.

This clone has only one observation. Antigen unknown. Produced via immunoSEQ multiplex PCR; TCRdb's table is partial and in-frame only. The table lists about 72,000 clones, approximately 84% of them singletons, with 1% to 1.5% in the top ten. This CDR3 contains 14 residues. The V end lost 0 bases, the J end lost 5 bases, and 11 bases lay between the germline ends. Germline assignment: CDR1 SGHTA and CDR2 FQGTGA. The source material was peripheral blood, sampled before any cancer treatment. The chain links TRBV7-3 to TRBJ2-7; tentatively, D is TRBD2 (6 bases). The TCR sequence derives from a female donor older than 55 with stage I lung adenocarcinoma. This CDR3 is CASSLTLGSHEQYF. The DNA for the CDR3 is TGTGCCAGCAGCTTAACCCTCGGGAGTCACGAGCAGTACTTC.